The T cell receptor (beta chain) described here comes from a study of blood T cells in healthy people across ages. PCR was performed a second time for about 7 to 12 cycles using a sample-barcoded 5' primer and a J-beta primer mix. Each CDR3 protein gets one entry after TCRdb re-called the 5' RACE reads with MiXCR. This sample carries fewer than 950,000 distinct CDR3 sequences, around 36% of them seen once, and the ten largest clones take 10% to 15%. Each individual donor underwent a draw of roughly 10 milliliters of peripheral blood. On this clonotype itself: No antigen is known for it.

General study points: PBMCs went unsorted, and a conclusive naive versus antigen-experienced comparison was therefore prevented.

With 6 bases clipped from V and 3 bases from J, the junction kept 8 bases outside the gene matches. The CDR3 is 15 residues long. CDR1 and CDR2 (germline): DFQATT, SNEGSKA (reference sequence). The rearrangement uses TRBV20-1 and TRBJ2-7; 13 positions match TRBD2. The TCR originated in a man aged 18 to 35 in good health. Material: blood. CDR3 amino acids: CSAGARLAGGYEQYF. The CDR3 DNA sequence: TGCAGTGCCGGGGCCCGACTAGCGGGAGGCTACGAGCAGTACTTC.